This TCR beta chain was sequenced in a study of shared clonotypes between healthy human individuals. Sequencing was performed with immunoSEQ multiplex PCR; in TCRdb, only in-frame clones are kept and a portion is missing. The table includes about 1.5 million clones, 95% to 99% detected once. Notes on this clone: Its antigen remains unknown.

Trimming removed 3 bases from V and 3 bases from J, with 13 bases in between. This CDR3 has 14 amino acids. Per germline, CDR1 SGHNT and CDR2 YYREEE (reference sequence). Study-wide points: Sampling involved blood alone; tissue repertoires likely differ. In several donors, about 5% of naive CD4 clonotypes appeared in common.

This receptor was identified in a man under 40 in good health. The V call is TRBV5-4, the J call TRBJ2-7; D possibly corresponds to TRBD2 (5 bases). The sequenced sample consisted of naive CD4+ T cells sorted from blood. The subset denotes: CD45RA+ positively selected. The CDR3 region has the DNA TGTGCCAGCAGCTCCCCCCAGGCGGGCTACGAGCAGTACTTC. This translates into CASSSPQAGYEQYF. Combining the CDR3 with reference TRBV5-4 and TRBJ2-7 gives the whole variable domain ETGVTQSPTHLIKTRGQQVTLRCSSQSGHNTVSWYQQALGQGPQFIFQYYREEENGRGNFPPRFSGLQFPNYSSELNVNALELDDSALYLCASSSPQAGYEQYFGPGTRLTVT.